This entry is about one TCR beta chain. Antigen: not known. This CDR3 contains 14 residues. Looked up from germline, CDR1 is SQVTM and CDR2 is ANQGSEA. This entry is derived from a study of CXCR3-negative and CXCR3-positive naive CD8 T cells. Every CD8+ subset sample held around 300,000 flow-sorted cells, done in triplicate. Study results and caveats: Cryopreserved PBMCs had partly decreased CXCR3 expression; fresh PBMCs were used in most assays. Across naive subsets, surface CD5 expression was comparable, and TCR strength was inferred from properties of the TRB CDR3. Memory cells differed in TRBV-TRBJ usage, but naive CXCR3-negative and CXCR3-positive cells had similar usage. Greater hydrophobicity was found in TRB CDR3s of CXCR3-positive naive cells than of CXCR3-negative naive cells.

Libraries were UMI-labeled 5' RACE TRB cDNA. TCRdb reprocessed the 5' RACE reads and keeps a single row for each CDR3 protein, giving no DNA. The sample's table shows around 130,000 distinct CDR3 sequences. This TCR came from a human donor in good health. Some clones in this sample may be carry-over from other donors' samples. Sequenced input: naive CXCR3+ CD8+ T cells from blood. Subset reported: CD45RO-CCR7+CD27+CD95- naive CD8+ T cells expressing CXCR3 (TNR3+). The rearrangement joins TRBV29-1 to TRBJ1-2. CDR3 in amino acids: CSVDAGGPFYGYTF. The variable domain in full, with the rest retrieved from reference TRBV29-1 and TRBJ1-2, is SAVISQKPSRDICQRGTSLTIQCQVDSQVTMMFWYRQQPGQSLTLIATANQGSEATYESGFVIDKFPISRPNLTFSTLTVSNMSPEDSSIYLCSVDAGGPFYGYTFGSGTRLTVV.